The 18 T cell receptor beta chains reported below all come from one sample, sequenced in a study of T cell responses to AZD1222 COVID-19 vaccine. The data were produced by immunoSEQ multiplex PCR, yet TCRdb's version contains in-frame clones alone and is incomplete. The sample shows 180,000 or so clones, more than 75% of them seen only once. The sequences come from peripheral blood, collected 28 days after the second AZD1222 dose. The receptors were gathered from an adult who received the AZD1222 COVID-19 vaccine.

The gene calls are TRBV19 and TRBJ2-5; D may be TRBD1 (5 bases). Germline V lookup: CDR1 LNHDA, CDR2 SQIVND (reference sequence). V shed 7 bases and J shed 2 bases, with 11 bases lying between them. This CDR3 contains 13 residues. Written as DNA, the CDR3 is TGTGCCAGTACCGACAGATTTCAAGAGACCCAGTACTTC. The encoded protein is CASTDRFQETQYF.

The CDR3 DNA is TGTGCCAGCAGCTCGACAGGGATGGGTAATTCACCCCTCCACTTT. Its protein product is CASSSTGMGNSPLHF. The chain has TRBV7-3 and TRBJ1-6; 7 bases line up with TRBD1. In germline, CDR1 is SGHTA, CDR2 FQGTGA. CDR3 size: 15 residues. Germline trimming cut 4 bases from V and 6 bases from J; bases unmatched to any gene: 6.

The chain recombines TRBV5-4 with TRBJ1-5, with D hard to call. The CDR3 sequence is 14 residues long. CDR1 is SGHNT, CDR2 YYREEE, per germline (reference sequence). V was pared by 2 bases and J by 3 bases, with 9 bases between. The CDR3 loop is CASSLTGHNQPQHF. As DNA, the CDR3 is TGTGCCAGCAGCTTAACCGGTCACAATCAGCCCCAGCATTTT.

This chain connects TRBV11-2 to TRBJ2-1; 14 bases match TRBD2. CDR1 is SGHAT and CDR2 is FQNNGV in the germline V gene. This CDR3 comprises 17 residues. Trimming removed 4 bases from V and 0 bases from J; junction bases left unmatched: 2. Here the CDR3 DNA reads TGTGCCAGCAGCTCCGGGACTAGCGGGAGCTCCTACAATGAGCAGTTCTTC. Protein sequence: CASSSGTSGSSYNEQFF.

CDR3 coding DNA: TGTGCCAGCAGTTTATCGTGGCAACAAAATGGCTACACCTTC. Encoded protein: CASSLSWQQNGYTF. The chain couples TRBV27 to TRBJ1-2; D gene uncertain. The CDR3 extends over 14 amino acids. Germline V gives CDR1 MNHEY, CDR2 SMNVEV (reference sequence). V lost 0 bases and J 6 bases, leaving 11 bases between the germline ends.

The V gene is TRBV4-1, the J gene TRBJ1-1, with D possibly being TRBD1 (5 bases). Germline V CDR1 and CDR2: MGHRA, YSYEKL. Trimming shortened V by 4 bases and J by 5 bases, and 11 bases separated the two germline ends. This CDR3 comprises 13 residues. CDR3 protein: CASSPQVRTEAFF. The CDR3 nucleotides read TGCGCCAGCAGCCCACAGGTTCGAACTGAAGCTTTCTTT.

The chain couples TRBV9 to TRBJ2-7; TRBD2 is a possible D gene (6 bases). The CDR3 totals 14 residues. The ends were cut back, 2 bases at V and 2 bases at J, with 11 bases in the middle. Germline CDR1 and CDR2: SGDLS and YYNGEE. The CDR3 protein is CASSVASAPYEQYF. The CDR3 DNA reads TGTGCCAGCAGCGTTGCTAGCGCGCCCTACGAGCAGTACTTC.

V gene TRBV20-1 combines with J gene TRBJ1-5; D gene ambiguous. The CDR3 spans 15 residues. V lost 3 bases, J lost 7 bases, and 19 bases lay in between. In germline, CDR1 is DFQATT, CDR2 SNEGSKA (reference sequence). CDR3 region: CSASYTPTFEQPQHF. CDR3 nucleotide sequence: TGCAGTGCTAGTTACACACCAACATTCGAACAGCCCCAGCATTTT.

The chain joins TRBV5-1 to TRBJ2-7, with TRBD1 matching 10 bases. This CDR3 spans 13 amino acids. Germline V gives CDR1 SGHRS, CDR2 YFSETQ. Trimming cost V 4 bases and J 7 bases; bases outside gene matches: 5. The DNA of the CDR3 is TGCGCCAGCAGCGAGCCGGGACAGGGGGAGCAGTACTTC. Residues: CASSEPGQGEQYF.

CDR3 nucleotide sequence: TGTGCCAGCAGCCCCGCCGGGGCCGGCGGGGAGACCCAGTACTTC. Translated: CASSPAGAGGETQYF. This chain links TRBV9 with TRBJ2-5; TRBD1 or TRBD2 may be the D gene (5 bases each). There are 15 residues in the CDR3. Germline CDR1 and CDR2: SGDLS and YYNGEE. The germline V and J ends were trimmed by 4 bases and 5 bases, with 18 bases remaining between them.

The V call is TRBV5-4, the J call TRBJ2-5; D unclear. Germline V gene data show CDR1 as SGHNT and CDR2 as YYREEE (reference sequence). Trimming cost V 0 bases and J 4 bases, with 13 bases left between them. CDR3 length: 15 amino acids. CDR3 in DNA: TGTGCCAGCAGCTTGGTTGGTAGGGCGGTAGAGACCCAGTACTTC. Its protein product is CASSLVGRAVETQYF.

The chain links TRBV6-5 to TRBJ2-4; D remains unclear. The CDR3 contains 16 residues. V lost 0 bases and J 0 bases, leaving 9 bases between the germline ends. The germline V gene has CDR1 MNHEY and CDR2 SVGAGI. The CDR3 protein is CASSYSGNIAKNIQYF. The CDR3 nucleotides read TGTGCCAGCAGTTACTCGGGCAATATAGCCAAAAACATTCAGTACTTC.

There are a few counts of this clone. The J gene is TRBJ2-2, the V gene TRBV7-8; D tentatively reads TRBD1 or TRBD2 (5 bases each). The V end was cut by 6 bases, the J end by 7 bases, with 15 bases between. Germline V lookup: CDR1 SGHVS, CDR2 FQNEAQ. This CDR3 is 14 amino acids long. In DNA form, the CDR3 reads TGTGCCAGCAGGCCTTCCGGGGCTGACGGGGAGCTGTTTTTT. Protein sequence: CASRPSGADGELFF. Looking up the rest from reference TRBV7-8 and TRBJ2-2 gives the full variable domain: GAGVSQSPRYKVAKRGQDVALRCDPISGHVSLFWYQQALGQGPEFLTYFQNEAQLDKSGLPSDRFFAERPEGSVSTLKIQRTQQEDSAVYLCASRPSGADGELFFGEGSRLTVL.

This chain links TRBV27 with TRBJ1-1; D gene ambiguous. The V and J ends lost 4 bases and 0 bases respectively, with 6 bases between them. Germline V gene lookup returns CDR1 MNHEY and CDR2 SMNVEV (reference sequence). This CDR3 region has 13 residues. This CDR3 reads CASSYRLNTEAFF. As DNA, the CDR3 is TGTGCCAGCAGTTACCGTCTGAACACTGAAGCTTTCTTT.

V is TRBV7-2 and J is TRBJ2-1; D ambiguous. The CDR3 runs 14 residues. Deletions cut 4 bases from V and 1 base from J, with 8 bases between. CDR1 SGHTA and CDR2 FQGNSA come from the germline V gene. The CDR3, as DNA: TGTGCCAGCAGCTCTGGGGTATCCTACAATGAGCAGTTCTTC. It codes for CASSSGVSYNEQFF.

This rearrangement joins TRBV7-8 to TRBJ2-7; 10 bases are a match to TRBD2. After removal of 6 bases from V and 5 bases from J, the junction contained 13 bases not matched to a gene. The CDR3 runs 16 residues. Germline values: CDR1 SGHVS, CDR2 FQNEAQ. In nucleotides, the CDR3 is TGTGCCAGCAGGGAGACCCTAGCGGGAGCACCAAACGAGCAGTACTTC. Its translation: CASRETLAGAPNEQYF.

This clone was detected once. The rearrangement links TRBV6-5 to TRBJ1-1; D ambiguous. The CDR3 is 11 amino acids. Germline loops: CDR1 MNHEY, CDR2 SVGAGI. V gave up 7 bases and J gave up 2 bases, with 5 bases separating them. The chain's CDR3 is CASTLNTEAFF. The CDR3 coding sequence is TGTGCCAGCACTTTAAACACTGAAGCTTTCTTT.

This sequence joins TRBV10-2 and TRBJ2-5; D is uncertain. V shed 8 bases and J shed 1 base, with 2 bases lying between them. CDR3 length equals 10 residues. Per the germline V gene, CDR1 is WSHSY and CDR2 is SAAADI. CDR3 in DNA: TGCGCCAGCCTCCAAGAGACCCAGTACTTC. Its protein product is CASLQETQYF.